Presented here are 17 T cell receptor beta chains from one specimen sequenced in a study of PD-1 blockade in classical Hodgkin lymphoma. The time point denotes: newly diagnosed, previously untreated cHL patient sample. Negative selection with magnetic separation was used to purify CD4+ T cells from thawed PBMCs. The protocol was immunoSEQ multiplex PCR, while the TCRdb copy is restricted to in-frame clones and leaves out a portion. The sample lists around 26,000 clones, about 90% seen once, with almost 0.55% in the top ten. Sequenced sample: CD4+ T cells from blood. The receptors originated from a human donor with classical Hodgkin lymphoma.

A few counts support this clone. The chain uses TRBV7-9 and TRBJ1-5; D is undetermined. The CDR3 covers 14 residues. CDR1 is SEHNR, CDR2 FQNEAQ, per germline (reference sequence). The ends were cut back, 1 base at V and 10 bases at J, with 14 bases in the middle. CDR3 region: CASSLDTSESPQHF. The CDR3 nucleotides read TGTGCCAGCAGCTTAGACACCAGCGAATCCCCCCAGCATTTT.

The CDR3 DNA follows: TGCGCCAGCAGCGGACCAAAGACAGGGGGCACAGATACGCAGTATTTT. Translation: CASSGPKTGGTDTQYF. The rearrangement joins TRBV5-1 to TRBJ2-3; 8 nucleotides agree with TRBD1. The CDR3 consists of 16 residues. Per the germline V gene, CDR1 is SGHRS and CDR2 is YFSETQ. Trimming cost V 4 bases and J 1 base; bases outside gene matches: 8. Together with reference TRBV5-1 and TRBJ2-3, the CDR3 gives the full variable domain: KAGVTQTPRYLIKTRGQQVTLSCSPISGHRSVSWYQQTPGQGLQFLFEYFSETQRNKGNFPGRFSGRQFSNSRSEMNVSTLELGDSALYLCASSGPKTGGTDTQYFGPGTRLTVL.

V usage is TRBV28 and J usage is TRBJ2-3, with 11 positions matching TRBD2. The CDR3 runs to 16 residues. The germline V gene has CDR1 MDHEN and CDR2 SYDVKM. The V gene end was trimmed by 5 bases and the J gene end by 6 bases; junction bases not matched to a gene: 10. In DNA form, the CDR3 reads TGTGCCAGCAGTAAACGCAGGGCTAGCGGGGGGGATACGCAGTATTTT. Translating gives CASSKRRASGGDTQYF. Together with reference TRBV28 and TRBJ2-3, the CDR3 gives the full variable domain: DVKVTQSSRYLVKRTGEKVFLECVQDMDHENMFWYRQDPGLGLRLIYFSYDVKMKEKGDIPEGYSVSREKKERFSLILESASTNQTSMYLCASSKRRASGGDTQYFGPGTRLTVL.

This rearrangement joins TRBV19 to TRBJ1-5; possibly TRBD1 for D (6 bases). CDR3 length equals 13 residues. Trimming shortened V by 8 bases and J by 9 bases, and 17 bases separated the two germline ends. Germline assignment: CDR1 LNHDA and CDR2 SQIVND (reference sequence). The CDR3 nucleotides are TGTGCCAGTCTCGCGGGGGCGGTTGGGCCCCAGCATTTT. Amino acids: CASLAGAVGPQHF.

The chain combines TRBV4-3 with TRBJ2-2; D call uncertain. V dropped 3 bases and J dropped 1 base, with 12 bases sitting between them. Germline values: CDR1 LGHNA, CDR2 YSLEER. The CDR3 is 16 amino acids. CDR3 nucleotide sequence: TGCGCCAGCAGCCATACCACCTCAGGGAACACCGGGGAGCTGTTTTTT. Protein sequence: CASSHTTSGNTGELFF.

The V call is TRBV18, the J call TRBJ1-1; D gene ambiguous. Germline V CDR1 and CDR2: KGHSH, LQKENI. The CDR3 sequence is 13 residues long. With 6 bases removed from V and 3 bases from J, the gap between germline ends came to 11 bases. The CDR3 DNA reads TGTGCCAGCTCGCCGCAGCAGCACACTGAAGCTTTCTTT. It codes for CASSPQQHTEAFF.

The V call is TRBV5-6, the J call TRBJ1-2; D is unclear. V lost 2 bases, J lost 6 bases, and 14 bases lay in between. Germline values: CDR1 SGHDT, CDR2 YYEEEE. CDR3 length equals 14 residues. The CDR3 DNA is TGTGCCAGCAGCTTTGACGGGAACTCTAATGGCTACACCTTC. Protein sequence: CASSFDGNSNGYTF.

The J gene is TRBJ1-2, the V gene TRBV5-1; no reliable D call. Germline assignment: CDR1 SGHRS and CDR2 YFSETQ. The V end was cut by 0 bases, the J end by 2 bases, with 5 bases between. This CDR3 contains 13 residues. DNA for the CDR3: TGCGCCAGCAGCTTGGGCCAGAACTATGGCTACACCTTC. Protein: CASSLGQNYGYTF.

The chain recombines TRBV20-1 with TRBJ2-7; D might be TRBD2 (5 bases). Germline CDR1 and CDR2: DFQATT and SNEGSKA (reference sequence). V gave up 3 bases and J gave up 6 bases, with 6 bases separating them. The CDR3 runs to 10 residues. The DNA for the CDR3 is TGCAGTGCTAGCCGGGGCGAGCAGTACTTC. Its protein is CSASRGEQYF.

This clone was detected only a few times. The chain recombines TRBV29-1 with TRBJ1-1; 8 bases are shared with TRBD1. The CDR3 is made up of 13 amino acids. Losses at the gene ends were 3 bases for V and 5 bases for J; bases not matched to a gene: 5. Germline loops: CDR1 SQVTM, CDR2 ANQGSEA. The CDR3 reads CSVEGTGGTEAFF. CDR3 nucleotides: TGCAGCGTTGAGGGAACAGGGGGAACTGAAGCTTTCTTT.

The chain links TRBV6-5 to TRBJ1-1; 7 bases match TRBD1. Trimming took 7 bases from V and 4 from J; bases not matched to a gene: 9. CDR1 is MNHEY and CDR2 is SVGAGI in the germline V gene. There are 14 residues in the CDR3. The CDR3 nucleotides read TGTGCCAGCACCGCTAGGGGGCAAGGCACTGAAGCTTTCTTT. Protein sequence: CASTARGQGTEAFF.

This sequence joins TRBV29-1 and TRBJ2-3; 7 bases align to TRBD2. The V gene's germline CDR1 is SQVTM and CDR2 ANQGSEA. The CDR3 is made up of 14 amino acids. J was trimmed by 5 bases and V by 6 bases; bases with no gene match: 11. CDR3 protein: CSVEVGGGGDTQYF. The CDR3 DNA is TGCAGCGTCGAGGTGGGGGGGGGAGGAGATACGCAGTATTTT.

This rearrangement joins TRBV5-5 to TRBJ2-7; 8 bases agree with TRBD1. Germline trimming cut 7 bases from V and 5 bases from J; bases unmatched to any gene: 11. Germline V gene sequence: CDR1 SGHKS, CDR2 YYEKEE (reference sequence). This CDR3 spans 14 amino acids. The CDR3 protein is CASGPTGVRNEQYF. CDR3 nucleotide sequence: TGTGCCAGCGGCCCGACAGGGGTCCGGAACGAGCAGTACTTC.

The rearrangement uses TRBV2 and TRBJ2-1; D is perhaps TRBD2 (5 bases). Germline loops: CDR1 SNHLY, CDR2 FYNNEI. V lost 4 bases and J lost 7, with 17 bases in between. The CDR3 length is 15 residues. The DNA for the CDR3 is TGTGCCAGCAGTGTGGAAGGTCTAGCAAGTAATGAGCAGTTCTTC. It specifies CASSVEGLASNEQFF.

This sequence joins TRBV7-9 and TRBJ2-7; no clear D gene. CDR1 and CDR2 from the germline V gene are SEHNR and FQNEAQ (reference sequence). CDR3 length: 15 residues. Trimming took off 5 bases at V and 5 bases at J, with 19 bases between the two ends. The CDR3 nucleotides are TGTGCCAGCAGCCAGCTGGGCGGTTTGGTGGACGAGCAGTACTTC. It specifies CASSQLGGLVDEQYF.

This chain joins TRBV5-6 and TRBJ2-5, with TRBD2 matching 9 bases. The J call could be wrong; TRBJ2-7 is a better fit for the DNA end. The CDR3 is made up of 17 amino acids. The germline V gene has CDR1 SGHDT and CDR2 YYEEEE. CDR3 coding DNA: TGTGCCAGCAGCGGTAGGACTAGCGCTTCCCCCACCTACGAGCAGTACTTC. Translation: CASSGRTSASPTYEQYF.

The chain recombines TRBV11-2 with TRBJ2-2; the D gene is possibly TRBD2 (6 bases). V was trimmed by 5 bases and J by 1 base, leaving 8 bases between them. Per the germline V gene, CDR1 is SGHAT and CDR2 is FQNNGV. This CDR3 comprises 14 residues. The CDR3 here is CASSPGLNTGELFF. As DNA, the CDR3 is TGTGCCAGCAGCCCGGGACTGAACACCGGGGAGCTGTTTTTT.